The T cell receptor beta chain under discussion was sequenced for a study of Graves' ophthalmopathy and Graves' hyperthyroidism listed by TCRdb under 2018. As for the study more broadly: Peripheral blood samples were taken at the time of initial diagnosis, before any treatment was given. The study used TCR beta repertoire signatures to distinguish Graves' ophthalmopathy from Graves' hyperthyroidism and to predict progression to ophthalmopathy. In total, around 140 blood samples were TCR-sequenced: around 42 ophthalmopathy, some 75 hyperthyroidism and approximately 17 hyperthyroidism-to-ophthalmopathy patients. To explore V-J signatures that separate ophthalmopathy from hyperthyroidism, a discovery set of approximately 100 patients was enrolled, consisting of 40 to 45 with ophthalmopathy and about 60 with stable hyperthyroidism. An independent validation cohort was composed of roughly 18 hyperthyroidism patients and over 15 patients who later progressed from hyperthyroidism to ophthalmopathy. In five or six hyperthyroidism patients, T-cell repertoires of thyroid tissue and blood were compared. Once sampling was done, hyperthyroidism patients were given methimazole at a starting dose of 30 mg daily, while ophthalmopathy patients were given high-dose intravenous methylprednisolone. The roughly 90 discovery patients were divided at random into training and test sets in a 7:3 ratio. General findings and caveats noted by the study authors: In validation, the model predicted ophthalmopathy progression with about 71% sensitivity and less than 80% specificity; some 13 predicted patients were CT-confirmed with GO in a median of about 6.1 months. The 13-signature model separated ophthalmopathy from stable hyperthyroidism with roughly 89% sensitivity and about 84% specificity in cross-validation, and 80%/75% in the test set. Among expanded thyroid clonotypes with frequency above 0.001, most also showed up in blood, which suggests that blood repertoires may reflect the thyroid immune response. No statistical method was used to set the sample size in advance, and the investigators knew which group each participant was assigned to.

TCR beta CDR3 regions were amplified from RNA transcripts for repertoire sequencing. A first-round RT-PCR used HTBI primers with the Qiagen OneStep RT-PCR kit, followed by a second-round multiplex PCR, size selection and purification. Libraries were sequenced on an Illumina HiSeq2000 using paired-end 100 bp reads. The paper's processing steps were these. Reads were processed with SOAPnuke, discarding reads with adapters, uncalled bases, mean Phred below 15, or no exact constant-primer or identifier match. COPE v1.2.5 was used to merge the high-quality paired reads. Each unique nucleotide sequence was treated as a clonotype, and MiTCR v1.1 was used to align the clonotypes to the IMGT TRB V, D and J references. The analysis was limited to V-J combinations with a frequency above 0.0001, which together covered just over 98% of the repertoires. For each V-J combination, a TCR clonal expansion and chaos score was defined as the ratio of F50 clonal expansion to chaos observed in the TCRdist matrix. Features were reduced by Welch's t-statistics and random forest to about a dozen V-J combinations, which fed a naive Bayes classifier. The Morisita-Horn index was used to measure how similar the thyroid and blood repertoires were. TCRdb itself trimmed the public reads at Q25 with fastp, ran MiXCR and retained productive beta chains. Merged by CDR3 protein, the rows form single entries marked with the most common genes and DNA. The V and J calls and clone size are TCRdb's, not the authors'. Counted in this sample were hundreds of thousands of distinct CDR3 sequences; over 15% of them appeared once. The ten largest clones take up roughly 7% of the sample.

A patient counted as having stable hyperthyroidism if there was no progression to ophthalmopathy within 18 months of follow-up. Patients with hyperthyroidism were aged 18 to 65 years, had been newly diagnosed, and had a disease duration of less than 2 months. Patients were excluded if they had other autoimmune diseases, uncontrolled infections, pregnancy or lactation. Clinical symptoms, serum thyroxine, TRAb, thyroid ultrasound and orbital computed tomography formed the basis of the diagnosis. Ficoll-Paque density gradient centrifugation was used to isolate PBMCs from under 11 ml of fresh peripheral blood. Total RNA was extracted with Trizol reagent and quality-checked on an Agilent 2100 Bioanalyzer. In this sample, this clonotype turned up many times. There is no known antigen for this receptor. No per-base quality is available; no much larger clone lies one base away. CDR1 and CDR2 are read off the germline V gene as MNHNS and SASEGT. From its cysteine to its phenylalanine, the CDR3 spans 14 amino acids. Only the CDR3 portion is preserved as DNA: 42 bases, with reading frame beginning at the first base. The V and J ends are trimmed by 2 bases and 7 bases, leaving 14 bases between them.

The receptor's source is a woman in her late teens or twenties with stable Graves' hyperthyroidism. Donor details come from another sample of the same person, matched by shared clones. The rearranged segments are TRBV6-1 and TRBJ1-1; TRBD1 might be the D gene, on 5 matching bases. Specimen: peripheral blood. The DNA is as follows: TGTGCCAGCAGTGAAATGGGGGACGCCCGTGAAGCTTTCTTT. This gives the protein CASSEMGDAREAFF.